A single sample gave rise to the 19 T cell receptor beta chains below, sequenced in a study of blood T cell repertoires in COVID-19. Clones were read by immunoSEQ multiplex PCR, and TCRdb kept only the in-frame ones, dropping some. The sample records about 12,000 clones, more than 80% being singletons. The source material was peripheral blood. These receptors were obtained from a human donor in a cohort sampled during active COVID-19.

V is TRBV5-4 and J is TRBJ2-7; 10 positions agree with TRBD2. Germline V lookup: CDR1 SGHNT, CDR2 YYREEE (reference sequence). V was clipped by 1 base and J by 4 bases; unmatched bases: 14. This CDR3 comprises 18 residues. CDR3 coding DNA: TGTGCCAGCAGCTTGTTGGTCCCGGCTAGCGGGAGCACGTACGAGCAGTACTTC. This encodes CASSLLVPASGSTYEQYF.

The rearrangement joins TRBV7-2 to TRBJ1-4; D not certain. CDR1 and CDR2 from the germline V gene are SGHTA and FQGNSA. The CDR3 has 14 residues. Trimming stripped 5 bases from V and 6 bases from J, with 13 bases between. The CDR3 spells CASSLGLEDEKLFF. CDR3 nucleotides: TGTGCCAGCAGCCTAGGGTTGGAGGATGAAAAACTGTTTTTT.

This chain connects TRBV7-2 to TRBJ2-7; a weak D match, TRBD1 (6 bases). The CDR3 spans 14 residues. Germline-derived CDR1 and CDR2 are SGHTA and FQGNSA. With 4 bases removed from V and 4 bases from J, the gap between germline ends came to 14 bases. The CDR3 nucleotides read TGTGCCAGCAGCTCTTACAGGGAGAGGTACGAGCAGTACTTC. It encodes CASSSYRERYEQYF.

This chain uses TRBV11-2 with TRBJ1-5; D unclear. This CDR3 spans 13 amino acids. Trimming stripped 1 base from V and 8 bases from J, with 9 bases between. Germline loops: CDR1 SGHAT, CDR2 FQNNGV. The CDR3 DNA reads TGTGCCAGCAGCTTAGGGCTGGCGGAGCCCCAGCATTTT. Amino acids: CASSLGLAEPQHF.

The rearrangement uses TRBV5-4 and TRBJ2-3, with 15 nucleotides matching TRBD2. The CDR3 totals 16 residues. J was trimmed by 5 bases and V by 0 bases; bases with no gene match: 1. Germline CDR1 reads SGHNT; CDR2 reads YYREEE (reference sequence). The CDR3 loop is CASSLGTSGGGDTQYF. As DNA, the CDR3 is TGTGCCAGCAGCTTGGGGACTAGCGGGGGGGGAGATACGCAGTATTTT.

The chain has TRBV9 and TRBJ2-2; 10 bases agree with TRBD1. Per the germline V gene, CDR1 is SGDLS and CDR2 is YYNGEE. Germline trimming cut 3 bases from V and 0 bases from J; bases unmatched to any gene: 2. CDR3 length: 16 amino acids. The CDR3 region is CASSAGTGANTGELFF. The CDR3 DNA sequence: TGTGCCAGCAGCGCCGGGACAGGGGCGAACACCGGGGAGCTGTTTTTT. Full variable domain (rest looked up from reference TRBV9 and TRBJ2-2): DSGVTQTPKHLITATGQRVTLRCSPRSGDLSVYWYQQSLDQGLQFLIQYYNGEERAKGNILERFSAQQFPDLHSELNLSSLELGDSALYFCASSAGTGANTGELFFGEGSRLTVL.

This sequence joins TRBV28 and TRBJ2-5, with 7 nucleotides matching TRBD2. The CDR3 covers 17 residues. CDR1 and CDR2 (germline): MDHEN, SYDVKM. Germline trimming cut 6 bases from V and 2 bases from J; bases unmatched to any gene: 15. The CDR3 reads CASRNPTSIRNQETQYF. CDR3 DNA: TGTGCCAGCAGGAACCCGACTAGCATAAGAAATCAAGAGACCCAGTACTTC.

The CDR3 DNA reads TGTGCCAGCAGCCCGCGGGGGGCCTACAATGAGCAGTTCTTC. It codes for CASSPRGAYNEQFF. The V and J genes are TRBV9 and TRBJ2-1; 8 bases are a match to TRBD2. CDR3 length: 14 residues. Germline V gene data show CDR1 as SGDLS and CDR2 as YYNGEE. The junction had 2 bases not matched to a gene; V was cut back by 4 bases and J by 2 bases.

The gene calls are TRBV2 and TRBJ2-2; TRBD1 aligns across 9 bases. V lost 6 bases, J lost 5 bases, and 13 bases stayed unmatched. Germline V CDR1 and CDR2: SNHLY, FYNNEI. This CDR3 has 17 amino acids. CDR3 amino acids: CASSFNGGQGLTGELFF. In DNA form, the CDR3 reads TGTGCCAGCAGCTTCAACGGAGGACAGGGGTTAACCGGGGAGCTGTTTTTT.

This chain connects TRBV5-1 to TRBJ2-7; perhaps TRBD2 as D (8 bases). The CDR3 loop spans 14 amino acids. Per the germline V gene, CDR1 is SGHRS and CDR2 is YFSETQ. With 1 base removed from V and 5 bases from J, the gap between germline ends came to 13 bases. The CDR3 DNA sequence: TGCGCCAGCAGCTTGTCGGGAGGGGGCCACGAGCAGTACTTC. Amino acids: CASSLSGGGHEQYF.

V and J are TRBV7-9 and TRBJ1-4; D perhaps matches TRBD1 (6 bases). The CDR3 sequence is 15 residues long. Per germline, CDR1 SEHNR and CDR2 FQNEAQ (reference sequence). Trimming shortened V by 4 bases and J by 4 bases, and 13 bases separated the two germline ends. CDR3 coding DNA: TGTGCCAGCAGCTCATCAGGGGCGAGTAATGAAAAACTGTTTTTT. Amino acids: CASSSSGASNEKLFF.

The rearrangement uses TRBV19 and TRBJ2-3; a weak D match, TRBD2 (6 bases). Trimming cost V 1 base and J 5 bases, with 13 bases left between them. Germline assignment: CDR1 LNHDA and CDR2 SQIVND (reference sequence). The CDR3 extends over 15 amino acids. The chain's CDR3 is CASSIGRGREDTQYF. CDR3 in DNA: TGTGCCAGTAGTATAGGGCGGGGTCGGGAAGATACGCAGTATTTT.

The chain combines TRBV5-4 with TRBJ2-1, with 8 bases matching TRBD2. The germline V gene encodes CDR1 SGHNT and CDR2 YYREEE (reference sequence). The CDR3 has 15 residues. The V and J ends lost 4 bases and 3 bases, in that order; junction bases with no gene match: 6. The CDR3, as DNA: TGTGCCAGCAGCACGACTAGCGCGAACTACAATGAGCAGTTCTTC. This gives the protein CASSTTSANYNEQFF.

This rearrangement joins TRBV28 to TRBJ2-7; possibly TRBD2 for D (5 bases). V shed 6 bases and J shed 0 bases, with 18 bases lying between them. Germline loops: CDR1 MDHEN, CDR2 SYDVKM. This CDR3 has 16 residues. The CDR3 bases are TGTGCCAGCAGGATGGACTCAGTCTCCCTCTCCTACGAGCAGTACTTC. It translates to CASRMDSVSLSYEQYF.

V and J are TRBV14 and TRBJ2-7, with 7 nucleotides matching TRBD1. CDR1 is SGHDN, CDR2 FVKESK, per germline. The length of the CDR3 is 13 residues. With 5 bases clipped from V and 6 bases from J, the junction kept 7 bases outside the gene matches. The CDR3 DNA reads TGTGCCAGCAGCTTTAGACAGGGCCTCGAGCAGTACTTC. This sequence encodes CASSFRQGLEQYF.

The DNA of the CDR3 is TGTGCCAGCAGCTTTACCCAGGCCTCCTACGAGCAGTACTTC. Translating it yields CASSFTQASYEQYF. V gene TRBV7-9 combines with J gene TRBJ2-7, with D unclear. The CDR3 spans 14 residues. The germline V and J ends were trimmed by 3 bases and 0 bases, with 9 bases remaining between them. The germline V gene encodes CDR1 SEHNR and CDR2 FQNEAQ (reference sequence).

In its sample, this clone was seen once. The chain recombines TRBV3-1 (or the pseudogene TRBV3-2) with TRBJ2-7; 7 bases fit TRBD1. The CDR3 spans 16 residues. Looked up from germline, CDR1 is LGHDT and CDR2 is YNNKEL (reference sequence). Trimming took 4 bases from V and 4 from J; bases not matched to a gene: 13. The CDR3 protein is CASSPLLTGNRYEQYF. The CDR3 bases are TGTGCCAGCAGCCCGTTGTTGACAGGGAACCGATACGAGCAGTACTTC.

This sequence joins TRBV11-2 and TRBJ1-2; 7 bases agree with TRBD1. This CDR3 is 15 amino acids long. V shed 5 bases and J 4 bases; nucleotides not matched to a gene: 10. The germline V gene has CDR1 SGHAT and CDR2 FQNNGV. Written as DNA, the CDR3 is TGTGCCAGCAGCGCAAACAGGGGTTCGGGCTATGGCTACACCTTC. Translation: CASSANRGSGYGYTF.

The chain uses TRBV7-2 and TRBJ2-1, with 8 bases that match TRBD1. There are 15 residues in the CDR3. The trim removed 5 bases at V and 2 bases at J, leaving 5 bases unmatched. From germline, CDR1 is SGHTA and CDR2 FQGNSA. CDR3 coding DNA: TGTGCCAGCAGCCAGGACAGGGTAACCTACAATGAGCAGTTCTTC. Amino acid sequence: CASSQDRVTYNEQFF.